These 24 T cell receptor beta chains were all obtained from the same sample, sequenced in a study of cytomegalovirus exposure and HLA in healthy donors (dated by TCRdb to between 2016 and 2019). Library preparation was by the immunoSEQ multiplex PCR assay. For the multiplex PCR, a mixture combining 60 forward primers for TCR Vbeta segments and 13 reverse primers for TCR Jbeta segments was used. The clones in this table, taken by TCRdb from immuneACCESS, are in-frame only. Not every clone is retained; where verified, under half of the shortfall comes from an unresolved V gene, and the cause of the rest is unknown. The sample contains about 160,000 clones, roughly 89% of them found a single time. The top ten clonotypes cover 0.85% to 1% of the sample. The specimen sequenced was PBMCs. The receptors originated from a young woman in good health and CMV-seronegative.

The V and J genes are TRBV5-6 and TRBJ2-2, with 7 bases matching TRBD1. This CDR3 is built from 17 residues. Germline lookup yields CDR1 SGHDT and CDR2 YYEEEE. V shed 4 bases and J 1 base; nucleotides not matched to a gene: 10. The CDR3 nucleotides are TGTGCCAGCAGCCCCACAGGGGCGTCAAGGAACACCGGGGAGCTGTTTTTT. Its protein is CASSPTGASRNTGELFF.

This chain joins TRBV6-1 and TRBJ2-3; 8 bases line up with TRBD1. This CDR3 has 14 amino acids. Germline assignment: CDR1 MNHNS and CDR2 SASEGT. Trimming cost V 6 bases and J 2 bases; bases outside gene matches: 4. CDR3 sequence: CASSLRGPTDTQYF. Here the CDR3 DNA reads TGTGCCAGCAGCCTCAGGGGGCCCACAGATACGCAGTATTTT.

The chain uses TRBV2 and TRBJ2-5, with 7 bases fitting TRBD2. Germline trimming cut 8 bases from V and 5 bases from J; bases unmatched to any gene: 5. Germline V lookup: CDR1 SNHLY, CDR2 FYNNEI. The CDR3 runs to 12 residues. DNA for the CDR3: TGTGCCAGCGGGCAAGCGGGGGAGACCCAGTACTTC. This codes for CASGQAGETQYF. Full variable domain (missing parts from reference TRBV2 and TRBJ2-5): EPEVTQTPSHQVTQMGQEVILRCVPISNHLYFYWYRQILGQKVEFLVSFYNNEISEKSEIFDDQFSVERPDGSNFTLKIRSTKLEDSAMYFCASGQAGETQYFGPGTRLLVL.

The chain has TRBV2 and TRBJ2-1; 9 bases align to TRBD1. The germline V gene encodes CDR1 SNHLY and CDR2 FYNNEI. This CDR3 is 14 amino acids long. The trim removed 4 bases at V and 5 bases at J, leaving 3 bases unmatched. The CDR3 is CASSADRGDNEQFF. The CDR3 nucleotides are TGTGCCAGCAGTGCCGACAGGGGGGACAATGAGCAGTTCTTC.

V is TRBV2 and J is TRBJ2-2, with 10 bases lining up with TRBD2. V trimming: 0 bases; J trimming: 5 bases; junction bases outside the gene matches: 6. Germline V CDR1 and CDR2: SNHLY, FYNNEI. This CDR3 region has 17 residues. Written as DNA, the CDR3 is TGTGCCAGCAGTGAAGCGCGGATAGCGGGAGGAACCGGGGAGCTGTTTTTT. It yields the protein CASSEARIAGGTGELFF.

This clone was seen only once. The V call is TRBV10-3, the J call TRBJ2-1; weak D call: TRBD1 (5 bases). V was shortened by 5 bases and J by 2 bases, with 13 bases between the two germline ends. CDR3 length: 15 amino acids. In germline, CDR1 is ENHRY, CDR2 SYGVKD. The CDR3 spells CAISNDRMTYNEQFF. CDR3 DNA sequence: TGTGCCATCAGTAACGACAGAATGACCTACAATGAGCAGTTCTTC.

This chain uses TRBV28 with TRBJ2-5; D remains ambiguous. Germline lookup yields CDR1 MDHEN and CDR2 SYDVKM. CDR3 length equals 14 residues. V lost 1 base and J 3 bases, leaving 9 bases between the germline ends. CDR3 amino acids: CASSLFAVKETQYF. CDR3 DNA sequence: TGTGCCAGCAGTTTATTCGCAGTTAAAGAGACCCAGTACTTC.

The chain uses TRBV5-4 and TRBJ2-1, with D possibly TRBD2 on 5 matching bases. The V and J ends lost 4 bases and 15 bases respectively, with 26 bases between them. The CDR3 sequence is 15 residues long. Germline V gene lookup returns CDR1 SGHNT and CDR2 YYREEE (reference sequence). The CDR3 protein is CASSPSRDYLAFLFF. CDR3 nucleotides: TGTGCCAGCAGCCCCAGCCGAGACTACCTCGCCTTTCTGTTCTTC.

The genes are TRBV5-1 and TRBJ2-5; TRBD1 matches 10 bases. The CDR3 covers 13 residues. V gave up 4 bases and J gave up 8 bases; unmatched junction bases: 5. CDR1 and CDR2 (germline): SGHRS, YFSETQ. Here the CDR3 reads CASSPGTGATQYF. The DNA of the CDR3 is TGCGCCAGCAGCCCTGGGACAGGGGCCACCCAGTACTTC.

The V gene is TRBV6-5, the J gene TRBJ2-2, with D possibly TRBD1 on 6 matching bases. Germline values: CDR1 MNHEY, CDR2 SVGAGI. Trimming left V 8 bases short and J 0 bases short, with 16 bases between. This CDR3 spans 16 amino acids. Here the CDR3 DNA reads TGTGCCAGCGGTTTCAACAGGGCCGCGAACACCGGGGAGCTGTTTTTT. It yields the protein CASGFNRAANTGELFF.

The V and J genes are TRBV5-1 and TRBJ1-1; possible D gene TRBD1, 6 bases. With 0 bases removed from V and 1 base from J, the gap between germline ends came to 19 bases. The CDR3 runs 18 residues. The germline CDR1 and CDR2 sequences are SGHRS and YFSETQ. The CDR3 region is CASSLGRDIVGKNTEAFF. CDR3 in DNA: TGCGCCAGCAGCTTGGGCCGGGACATCGTGGGGAAGAACACTGAAGCTTTCTTT.

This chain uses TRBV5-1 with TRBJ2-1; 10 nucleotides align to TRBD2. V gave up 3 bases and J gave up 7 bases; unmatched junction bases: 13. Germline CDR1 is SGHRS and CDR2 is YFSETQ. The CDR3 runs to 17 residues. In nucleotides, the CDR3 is TGCGCCAGCAGCTCCGGTGGACTAGCGGCCGGCGGAAATGAGCAGTTCTTC. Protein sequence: CASSSGGLAAGGNEQFF. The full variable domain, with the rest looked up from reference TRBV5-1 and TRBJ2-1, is KAGVTQTPRYLIKTRGQQVTLSCSPISGHRSVSWYQQTPGQGLQFLFEYFSETQRNKGNFPGRFSGRQFSNSRSEMNVSTLELGDSALYLCASSSGGLAAGGNEQFFGPGTRLTVL.

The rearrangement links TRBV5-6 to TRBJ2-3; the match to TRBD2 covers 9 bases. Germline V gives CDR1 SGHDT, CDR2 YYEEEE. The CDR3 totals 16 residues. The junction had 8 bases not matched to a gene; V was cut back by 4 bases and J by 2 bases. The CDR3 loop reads CASSLSSGGATDTQYF. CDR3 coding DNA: TGTGCCAGCAGCCTAAGTAGCGGGGGAGCCACAGATACGCAGTATTTT.

DNA of the CDR3: TGTGCCAGCAGTACAAAATCTGATTCACCCCTCCACTTT. Translating gives CASSTKSDSPLHF. The chain has TRBV7-8 and TRBJ1-6, with unresolved D. Germline V gives CDR1 SGHVS, CDR2 FQNEAQ. The CDR3 extends over 13 amino acids. V lost 6 bases to trimming and J lost 8 bases, with 11 bases between them.

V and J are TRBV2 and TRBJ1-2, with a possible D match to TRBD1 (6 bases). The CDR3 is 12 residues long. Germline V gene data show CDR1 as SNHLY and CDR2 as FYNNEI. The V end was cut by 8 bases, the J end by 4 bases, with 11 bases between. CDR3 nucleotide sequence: TGTGCCAGCTGGGGGGGCACCTATGGCTACACCTTC. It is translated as CASWGGTYGYTF. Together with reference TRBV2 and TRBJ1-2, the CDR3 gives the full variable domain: EPEVTQTPSHQVTQMGQEVILRCVPISNHLYFYWYRQILGQKVEFLVSFYNNEISEKSEIFDDQFSVERPDGSNFTLKIRSTKLEDSAMYFCASWGGTYGYTFGSGTRLTVV.

CDR3 region: CSAKDGSYEQYF. The CDR3 nucleotides are TGCAGCGCAAAGGACGGGAGCTACGAGCAGTACTTC. V usage is TRBV29-1 and J usage is TRBJ2-7; D is possibly TRBD2 (6 bases). Germline CDR1 and CDR2: SQVTM and ANQGSEA. V lost 7 bases and J 3 bases, leaving 13 bases between the germline ends. CDR3 length: 12 residues.

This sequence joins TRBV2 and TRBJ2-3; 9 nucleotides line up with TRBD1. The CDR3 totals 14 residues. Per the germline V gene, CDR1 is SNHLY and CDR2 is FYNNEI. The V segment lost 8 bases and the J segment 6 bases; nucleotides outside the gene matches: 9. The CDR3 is CASRGQGSSDTQYF. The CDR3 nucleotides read TGTGCCAGCCGCGGACAGGGGTCTTCGGATACGCAGTATTTT.

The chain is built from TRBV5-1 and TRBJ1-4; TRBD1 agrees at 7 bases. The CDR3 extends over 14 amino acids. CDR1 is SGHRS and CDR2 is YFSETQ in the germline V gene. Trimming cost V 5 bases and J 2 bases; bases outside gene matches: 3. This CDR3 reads CASSGGQTNEKLFF. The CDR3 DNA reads TGCGCCAGCAGTGGGGGACAGACTAATGAAAAACTGTTTTTT. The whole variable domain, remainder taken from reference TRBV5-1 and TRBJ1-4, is KAGVTQTPRYLIKTRGQQVTLSCSPISGHRSVSWYQQTPGQGLQFLFEYFSETQRNKGNFPGRFSGRQFSNSRSEMNVSTLELGDSALYLCASSGGQTNEKLFFGSGTQLSVL.

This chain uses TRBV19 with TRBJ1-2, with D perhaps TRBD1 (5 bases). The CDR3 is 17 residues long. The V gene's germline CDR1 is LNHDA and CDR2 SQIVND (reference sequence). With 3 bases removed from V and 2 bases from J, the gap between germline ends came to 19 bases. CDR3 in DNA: TGTGCCAGTAGTATGGATTTGCCCCGCAGGGTCAACTATGGCTACACCTTC. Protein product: CASSMDLPRRVNYGYTF.

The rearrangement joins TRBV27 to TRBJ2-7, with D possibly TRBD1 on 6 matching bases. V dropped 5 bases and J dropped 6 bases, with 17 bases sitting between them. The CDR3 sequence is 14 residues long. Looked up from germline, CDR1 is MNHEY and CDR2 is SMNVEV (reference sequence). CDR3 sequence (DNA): TGTGCCAGCAGTATCCTTCAGGGGTACGGCGAGCAGTACTTC. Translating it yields CASSILQGYGEQYF.

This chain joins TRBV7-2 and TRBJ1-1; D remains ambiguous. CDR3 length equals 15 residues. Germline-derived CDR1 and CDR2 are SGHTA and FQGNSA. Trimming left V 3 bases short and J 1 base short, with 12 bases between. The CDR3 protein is CASSFSSPWNTEAFF. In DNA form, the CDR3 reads TGTGCCAGCAGCTTCTCGTCCCCGTGGAACACTGAAGCTTTCTTT. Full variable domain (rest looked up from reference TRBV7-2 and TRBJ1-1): GAGVSQSPSNKVTEKGKDVELRCDPISGHTALYWYRQSLGQGLEFLIYFQGNSAPDKSGLPSDRFSAERTGGSVSTLTIQRTQQEDSAVYLCASSFSSPWNTEAFFGQGTRLTVV.

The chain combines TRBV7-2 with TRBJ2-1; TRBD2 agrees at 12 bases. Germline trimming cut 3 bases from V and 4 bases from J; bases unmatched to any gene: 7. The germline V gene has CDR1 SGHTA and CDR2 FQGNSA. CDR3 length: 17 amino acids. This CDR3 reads CASSFRASGGAYNEQFF. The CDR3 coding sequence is TGTGCCAGCAGCTTCCGGGCTAGCGGGGGGGCGTACAATGAGCAGTTCTTC.

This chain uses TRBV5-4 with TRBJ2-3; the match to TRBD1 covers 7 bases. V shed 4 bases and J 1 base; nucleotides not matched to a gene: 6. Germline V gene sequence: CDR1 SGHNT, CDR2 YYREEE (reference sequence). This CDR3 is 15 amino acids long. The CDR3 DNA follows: TGTGCCAGCAGCCTCGACAGGGTGGGCACAGATACGCAGTATTTT. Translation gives CASSLDRVGTDTQYF. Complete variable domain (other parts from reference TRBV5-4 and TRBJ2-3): ETGVTQSPTHLIKTRGQQVTLRCSSQSGHNTVSWYQQALGQGPQFIFQYYREEENGRGNFPPRFSGLQFPNYSSELNVNALELDDSALYLCASSLDRVGTDTQYFGPGTRLTVL.

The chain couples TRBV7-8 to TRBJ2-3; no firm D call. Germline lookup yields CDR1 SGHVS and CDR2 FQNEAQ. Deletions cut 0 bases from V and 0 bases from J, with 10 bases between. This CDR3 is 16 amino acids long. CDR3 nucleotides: TGTGCCAGCAGCTTAGCGCGGCTAGTAAGCACAGATACGCAGTATTTT. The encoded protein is CASSLARLVSTDTQYF.